The present T cell receptor beta chain was sequenced within a study of tumor-infiltrating lymphocytes in oesophageal squamous cell carcinoma. One entry per CDR3 protein, called by TCRdb with MiXCR from the PCR reads. The sample gives about 18,000 distinct CDR3 sequences, around 40% of which show up once; around 40% is in the top ten. Germline CDR1 is SGHTA and CDR2 is FQGTGA. Between the trimmed V and J ends, which lost 2 bases and 1 base, there was a span of 11 bases. The CDR3 loop spans 15 amino acids. The sample holds a few counts of this clonotype. This chain connects TRBV7-3 to TRBJ2-5, with unresolved D. The sample consisted of esophageal tumor tissue. This receptor was identified in a male donor with esophageal squamous cell carcinoma. The CDR3 protein is CASSLFGGSQETQYF. As DNA, the CDR3 is TGTGCCAGCAGCTTATTCGGTGGCTCCCAAGAGACCCAGTACTTC.